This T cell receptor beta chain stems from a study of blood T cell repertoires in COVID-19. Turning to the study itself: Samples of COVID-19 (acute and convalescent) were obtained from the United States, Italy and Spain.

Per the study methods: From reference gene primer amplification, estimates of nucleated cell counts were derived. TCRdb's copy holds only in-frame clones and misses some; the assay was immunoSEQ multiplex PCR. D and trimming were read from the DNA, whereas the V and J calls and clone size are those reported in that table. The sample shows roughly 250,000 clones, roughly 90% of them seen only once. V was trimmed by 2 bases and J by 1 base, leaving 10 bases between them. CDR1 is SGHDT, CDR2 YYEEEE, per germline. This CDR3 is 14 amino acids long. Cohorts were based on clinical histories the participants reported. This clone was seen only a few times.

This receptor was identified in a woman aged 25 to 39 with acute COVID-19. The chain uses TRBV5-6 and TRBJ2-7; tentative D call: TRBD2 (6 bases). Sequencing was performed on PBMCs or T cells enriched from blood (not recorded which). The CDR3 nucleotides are TGTGCCAGCAGCTTTGTGGGGACTTCCTACGAGCAGTACTTC. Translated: CASSFVGTSYEQYF.